A single TCR beta chain is shown here with its context. CDR1 and CDR2 (germline): MNHEY, SMNVEV (reference sequence). This CDR3 has 15 residues. The junction had 6 bases not matched to a gene; V was cut back by 6 bases and J by 0 bases. These data come from a study of T cell changes during pregnancy in multiple sclerosis. Profiled with immunoSEQ multiplex PCR; TCRdb holds only in-frame clones, not every one. Of 29,000 or so clones in the sample, more than 90% were seen once. The chain links TRBV27 to TRBJ2-7; 9 bases fit TRBD2. Sequencing was performed on CD8+ T cells from peripheral blood mononuclear cells, taken before pregnancy. This clonotype was obtained from a female donor with multiple sclerosis, enrolled in a pregnancy study. CDR3 protein: CASSLSGRPSYEQYF. CDR3 in DNA: TGTGCCAGCAGCCTGAGCGGGAGGCCCTCCTACGAGCAGTACTTC.